This record looks at one TCR beta chain sequence and its context. Unmatched junction bases numbered 5, after V lost 0 bases and J lost 4 bases. Per the germline V gene, CDR1 is LGHNA and CDR2 is YSLEER. The CDR3 has 17 residues. Unique molecular identifiers were incorporated when the TCRbeta library was constructed. A single record per CDR3 protein comes from TCRdb applying MiXCR to the PCR reads. The repertoire consists of hundreds of thousands of distinct CDR3 sequences, with approximately 12% occurring once and the leading ten covering about 2.2%. The sample comes from a study of T-cell reconstitution after alpha-beta-depleted transplantation in children.

Sequencing was performed on PBMCs, mostly from graft donor cells, taken 360 days after TCRalphabeta/CD19-depleted stem cell transplant. The source of this sequence is a male patient younger than 18 who had a stem cell transplant for acute myeloid leukemia, so the T cells may come from the graft donor. This chain connects TRBV4-3 to TRBJ2-1, with TRBD2 matching 11 bases. The CDR3 is CASSQDLGTSGYNEQFF. CDR3 DNA: TGCGCCAGCAGCCAAGATTTGGGGACTAGCGGTTACAATGAGCAGTTCTTC.